These 11 T cell receptor beta chains were all obtained from the same sample, sequenced in a study of T cells after yellow fever vaccination. TCRdb ran MiXCR on the 5' RACE reads and lists one entry per CDR3 protein. The top ten hold under 30% of the sample, which has just under 85,000 distinct CDR3 sequences, 13% seen once. Sequences were derived from CD8+ T cells not binding an NS4B(214-222) dextramer, sorted from PBMCs, sampled roughly 20 days after the first yellow fever vaccination. Receptors were obtained from a man aged 18 to 29 who received the YFV17D yellow fever vaccine.

The CDR3: CASSPHRDSGNTIYF. The CDR3 nucleotides are TGTGCCAGCAGCCCTCACAGAGACTCTGGAAACACCATATATTTT. The rearrangement joins TRBV7-6 to TRBJ1-3; no reliable D call. The CDR3 has 15 residues. Deletions cut 5 bases from V and 0 bases from J, with 11 bases between. Germline CDR1 is SGHVS and CDR2 is FNYEAQ.

This clonotype was counted a few times. V gene TRBV30 combines with J gene TRBJ2-5; tentatively, D is TRBD1 (6 bases). Looked up from germline, CDR1 is GTSNPN and CDR2 is SVGIG (reference sequence). The CDR3 is made up of 13 amino acids. Trimming left V 2 bases short and J 3 bases short, with 10 bases between. The chain's CDR3 is CAWSLQGEETQYF. For the CDR3, the DNA is TGTGCCTGGAGTTTACAGGGAGAAGAGACCCAGTACTTC.

This clonotype was picked up a small number of times. This chain connects TRBV7-3 to TRBJ2-3; D is perhaps TRBD2 (5 bases). CDR1 is SGHTA, CDR2 FQGTGA, per germline. This CDR3 has 14 residues. Trimming pared 5 bases from V and 5 bases from J, leaving 14 bases between. The CDR3 DNA reads TGTGCCAGCAGCCAATATGCGAGGGAAGATACGCAGTATTTT. It yields the protein CASSQYAREDTQYF. Filled out from reference TRBV7-3 and TRBJ2-3, the complete variable domain reads GAGVSQTPSNKVTEKGKYVELRCDPISGHTALYWYRQSLGQGPEFLIYFQGTGAADDSGLPNDRFFAVRPEGSVSTLKIQRTERGDSAVYLCASSQYAREDTQYFGPGTRLTVL.

The genes are TRBV7-6 and TRBJ1-6; the D gene is possibly TRBD1 (5 bases). The CDR3 extends over 15 amino acids. Per the germline V gene, CDR1 is SGHVS and CDR2 is FNYEAQ. V was trimmed by 1 base and J by 4 bases, leaving 8 bases between them. The CDR3 protein is CASSLVGGYNSPLHF. For the CDR3, the DNA is TGTGCCAGCAGCTTAGTGGGGGGATATAATTCACCCCTCCACTTT.

This clonotype has just a few counts. The genes are TRBV6-1 and TRBJ2-6; unclear D gene. The V and J ends lost 7 bases and 4 bases respectively, with 20 bases between them. This CDR3 comprises 17 residues. Germline V gene lookup returns CDR1 MNHNS and CDR2 SASEGT. The CDR3 sequence: CASKEFRVGAGANVLTF. The CDR3 DNA reads TGTGCCAGCAAAGAATTCCGGGTCGGAGCCGGGGCCAACGTCCTGACTTTC.

In this sample, this clonotype turned up a few times. The chain uses TRBV5-5 and TRBJ1-1; 8 bases align to TRBD1. The CDR3 consists of 14 residues. Germline V gene lookup returns CDR1 SGHKS and CDR2 YYEKEE (reference sequence). V lost 2 bases and J lost 5; bases outside the gene matches: 5. The chain's CDR3 is CASSLGQGVTEAFF. As DNA, the CDR3 is TGTGCCAGCAGCTTAGGACAGGGTGTTACTGAAGCTTTCTTT.

V usage is TRBV6-1 and J usage is TRBJ2-2, with 10 bases that match TRBD2. The CDR3 length is 15 residues. The germline V gene has CDR1 MNHNS and CDR2 SASEGT. Trimming took 6 bases from V and 5 from J; bases not matched to a gene: 6. The CDR3 DNA is TGTGCCAGCAGGACAGCGGGGGGGCGGACCGGGGAGCTGTTTTTT. This codes for CASRTAGGRTGELFF.

The gene calls are TRBV12-3 or TRBV12-4 and TRBJ2-3; D possibly corresponds to TRBD2 (6 bases). This CDR3 comprises 15 residues. V lost 4 bases to trimming and J lost 0 bases, with 11 bases between them. The CDR3 DNA follows: TGTGCCAGCAGTTGGATCGGGAGTAGCACAGATACGCAGTATTTT. This translates into CASSWIGSSTDTQYF.

This clonotype occurred a few times. The chain is built from TRBV19 and TRBJ1-1; 7 positions agree with TRBD1. This CDR3 region has 14 residues. The V gene's germline CDR1 is LNHDA and CDR2 SQIVND (reference sequence). With 5 bases clipped from V and 6 bases from J, the junction kept 9 bases outside the gene matches. CDR3 DNA sequence: TGTGCCAGTAGTCCCCCTGGGGACAGTTCTGAAGCTTTCTTT. This encodes CASSPPGDSSEAFF. Variable domain in full (rest from reference TRBV19 and TRBJ1-1): DGGITQSPKYLFRKEGQNVTLSCEQNLNHDAMYWYRQDPGQGLRLIYYSQIVNDFQKGDIAEGYSVSREKKESFPLTVTSAQKNPTAFYLCASSPPGDSSEAFFGQGTRLTVV.

This sequence joins TRBV7-9 and TRBJ2-3; weak D call: TRBD2 (5 bases). The CDR3 consists of 17 residues. CDR1 and CDR2 from the germline V gene are SEHNR and FQNEAQ (reference sequence). V was cut by 4 bases and J by 2 bases, with 19 bases left in between. CDR3 loop: CASSSLSASGYTDTQYF. The CDR3 DNA sequence: TGTGCCAGCAGCTCGCTCTCCGCGAGCGGCTACACAGATACGCAGTATTTT.

The chain combines TRBV20-1 with TRBJ1-2; possibly TRBD1 for D (6 bases). CDR1 is DFQATT and CDR2 is SNEGSKA in the germline V gene (reference sequence). The CDR3 has 16 residues. V gave up 0 bases and J gave up 5 bases, with 19 bases separating them. CDR3 protein: CSARDPWRTELYGYTF. CDR3 DNA: TGCAGTGCTAGAGACCCGTGGAGGACAGAGCTTTATGGCTACACCTTC.